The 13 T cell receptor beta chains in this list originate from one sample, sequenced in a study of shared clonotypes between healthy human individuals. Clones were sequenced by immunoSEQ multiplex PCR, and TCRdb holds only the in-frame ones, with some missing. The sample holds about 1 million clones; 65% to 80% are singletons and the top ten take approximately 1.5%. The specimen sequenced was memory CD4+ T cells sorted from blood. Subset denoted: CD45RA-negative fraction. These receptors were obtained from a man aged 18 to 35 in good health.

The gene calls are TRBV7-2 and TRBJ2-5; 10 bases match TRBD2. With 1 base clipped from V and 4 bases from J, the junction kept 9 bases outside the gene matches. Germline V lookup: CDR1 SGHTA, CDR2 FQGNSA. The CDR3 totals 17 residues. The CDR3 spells CASSLVASGSRRETQYF. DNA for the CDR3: TGTGCCAGCAGCTTAGTCGCTAGCGGGAGTAGAAGAGAGACCCAGTACTTC. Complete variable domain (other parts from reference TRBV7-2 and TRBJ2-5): GAGVSQSPSNKVTEKGKDVELRCDPISGHTALYWYRQSLGQGLEFLIYFQGNSAPDKSGLPSDRFSAERTGGSVSTLTIQRTQQEDSAVYLCASSLVASGSRRETQYFGPGTRLLVL.

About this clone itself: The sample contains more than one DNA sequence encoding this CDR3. The CDR3 bases are TGTGCCAGCTCCGGACTAGCGGGCGACGAGCAGTACTTC. It encodes CASSGLAGDEQYF. The chain has TRBV27 and TRBJ2-7, with 11 bases identical to TRBD2. With V trimmed by 8 bases and J by 5 bases, 5 bases remained unmatched. CDR3 size: 13 residues. CDR1 MNHEY and CDR2 SMNVEV come from the germline V gene (reference sequence).

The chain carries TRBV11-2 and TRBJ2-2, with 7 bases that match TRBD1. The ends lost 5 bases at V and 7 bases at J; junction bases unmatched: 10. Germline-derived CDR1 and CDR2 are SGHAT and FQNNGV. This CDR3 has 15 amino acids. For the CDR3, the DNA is TGTGCCAGCAGCCCCAAGACAGGGCTGGGCGGGGAGCTGTTTTTT. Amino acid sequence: CASSPKTGLGGELFF.

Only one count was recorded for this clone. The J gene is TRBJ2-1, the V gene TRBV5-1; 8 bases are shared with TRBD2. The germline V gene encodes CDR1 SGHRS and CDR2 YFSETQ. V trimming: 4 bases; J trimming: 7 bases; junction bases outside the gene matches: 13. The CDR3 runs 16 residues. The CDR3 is CASSISTSVSRNEQFF. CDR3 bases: TGCGCCAGCAGCATATCGACTAGCGTGAGTAGAAATGAGCAGTTCTTC.

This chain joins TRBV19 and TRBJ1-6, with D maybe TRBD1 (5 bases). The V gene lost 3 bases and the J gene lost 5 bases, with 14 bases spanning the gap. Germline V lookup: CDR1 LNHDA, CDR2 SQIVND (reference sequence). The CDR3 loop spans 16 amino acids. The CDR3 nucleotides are TGTGCCAGTAGTATGGGCAGGGAGAAGAATAATTCACCCCTCCACTTT. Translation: CASSMGREKNNSPLHF.

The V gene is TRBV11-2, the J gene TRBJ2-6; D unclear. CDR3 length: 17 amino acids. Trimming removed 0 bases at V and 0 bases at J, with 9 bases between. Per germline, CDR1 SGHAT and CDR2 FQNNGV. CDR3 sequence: CASSLEGLVSGANVLTF. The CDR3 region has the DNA TGTGCCAGCAGCTTAGAGGGTTTGGTCTCTGGGGCCAACGTCCTGACTTTC.

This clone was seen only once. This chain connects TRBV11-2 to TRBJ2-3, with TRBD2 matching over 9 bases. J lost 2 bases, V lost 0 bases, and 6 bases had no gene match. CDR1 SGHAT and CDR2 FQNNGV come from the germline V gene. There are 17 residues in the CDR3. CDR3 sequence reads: CASSLDGSGRFTDTQYF. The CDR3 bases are TGTGCCAGCAGCTTAGATGGCAGCGGGAGGTTCACAGATACGCAGTATTTT.

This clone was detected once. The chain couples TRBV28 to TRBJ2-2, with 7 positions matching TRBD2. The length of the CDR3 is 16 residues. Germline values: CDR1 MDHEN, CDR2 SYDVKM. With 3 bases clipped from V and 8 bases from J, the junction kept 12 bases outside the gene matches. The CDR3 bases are TGTGCCAGCAGTTTGGATAGCGGGTCCTTCAGGGGGGAGCTGTTTTTT. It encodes CASSLDSGSFRGELFF.

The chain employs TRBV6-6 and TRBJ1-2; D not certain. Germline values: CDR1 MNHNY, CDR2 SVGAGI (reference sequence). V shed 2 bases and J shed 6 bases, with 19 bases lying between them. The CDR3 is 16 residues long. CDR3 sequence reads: CASSYLSTTTSDGYTF. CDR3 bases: TGTGCCAGCAGTTACCTCAGCACTACAACTTCAGATGGCTACACCTTC.

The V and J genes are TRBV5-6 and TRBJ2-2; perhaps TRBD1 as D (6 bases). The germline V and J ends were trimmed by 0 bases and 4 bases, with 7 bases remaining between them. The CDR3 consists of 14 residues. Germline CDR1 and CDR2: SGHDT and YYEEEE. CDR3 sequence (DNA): TGTGCCAGCAGCTTGGCAGGGGCCACCGGGGAGCTGTTTTTT. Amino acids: CASSLAGATGELFF.

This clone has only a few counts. The CDR3 region has the DNA TGTGCCAGCAGTTTATTTGCCCCTGGGAACACTGAAGCTTTCTTT. Its protein product is CASSLFAPGNTEAFF. The rearrangement uses TRBV28 and TRBJ1-1; D remains unclear. Germline assignment: CDR1 MDHEN and CDR2 SYDVKM. The V end was cut by 1 base, the J end by 1 base, with 10 bases between. CDR3 length equals 15 residues.

In DNA, the CDR3 is TGCGCCAGCAGCCAAGAATATCGGGACAGCGCATTTGGAAACACCATATATTTT. It translates to CASSQEYRDSAFGNTIYF. The rearrangement joins TRBV4-1 to TRBJ1-3, with TRBD1 matching 7 bases. The CDR3 length is 18 residues. The germline V gene has CDR1 MGHRA and CDR2 YSYEKL. The V segment lost 0 bases and the J segment 3 bases; nucleotides outside the gene matches: 11.

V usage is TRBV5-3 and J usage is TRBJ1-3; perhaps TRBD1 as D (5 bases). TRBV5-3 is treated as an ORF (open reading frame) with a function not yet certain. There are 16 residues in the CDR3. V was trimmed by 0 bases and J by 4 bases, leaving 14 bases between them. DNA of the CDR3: TGTGCCAGAAGCTTGGCTGCAGGGAGTCCGGGAAACACCATATATTTT. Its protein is CARSLAAGSPGNTIYF.